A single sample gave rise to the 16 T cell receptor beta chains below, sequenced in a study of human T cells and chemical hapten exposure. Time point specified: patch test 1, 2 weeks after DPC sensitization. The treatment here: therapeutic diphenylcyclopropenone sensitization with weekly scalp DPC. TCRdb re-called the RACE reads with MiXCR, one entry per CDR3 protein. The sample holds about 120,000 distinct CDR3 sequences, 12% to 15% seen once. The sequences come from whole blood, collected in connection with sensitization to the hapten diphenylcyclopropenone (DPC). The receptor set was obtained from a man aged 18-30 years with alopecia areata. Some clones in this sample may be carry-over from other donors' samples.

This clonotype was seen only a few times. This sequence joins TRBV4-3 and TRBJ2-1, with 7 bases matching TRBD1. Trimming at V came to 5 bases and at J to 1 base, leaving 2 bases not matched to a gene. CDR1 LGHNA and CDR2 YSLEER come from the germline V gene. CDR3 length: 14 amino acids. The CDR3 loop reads CASSYRGSYNEQFF. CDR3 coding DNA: TGCGCCAGCAGCTACAGGGGTTCCTACAATGAGCAGTTCTTC.

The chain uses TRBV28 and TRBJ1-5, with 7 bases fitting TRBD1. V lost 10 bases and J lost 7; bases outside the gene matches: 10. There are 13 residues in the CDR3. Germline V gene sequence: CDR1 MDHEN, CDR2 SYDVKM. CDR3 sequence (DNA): TGTGCCACCCGAATACACAGGGGACAGCCCCAGCATTTT. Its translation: CATRIHRGQPQHF.

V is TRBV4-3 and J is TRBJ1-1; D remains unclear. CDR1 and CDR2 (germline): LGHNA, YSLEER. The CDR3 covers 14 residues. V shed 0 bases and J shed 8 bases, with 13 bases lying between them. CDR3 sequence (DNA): TGCGCCAGCAGCCAAGATATCCTCCATCTCGAAGCTTTCTTT. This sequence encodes CASSQDILHLEAFF.

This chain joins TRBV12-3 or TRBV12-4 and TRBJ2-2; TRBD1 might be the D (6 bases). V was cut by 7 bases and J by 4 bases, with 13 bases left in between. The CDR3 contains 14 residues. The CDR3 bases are TGTGCCAGCAATCCACAGGGATCCACCGGGGAGCTGTTTTTT. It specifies CASNPQGSTGELFF.

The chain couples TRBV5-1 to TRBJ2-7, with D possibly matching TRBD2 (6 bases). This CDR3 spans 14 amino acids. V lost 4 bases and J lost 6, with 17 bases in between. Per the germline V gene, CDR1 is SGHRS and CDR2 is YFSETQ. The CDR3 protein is CASSPGDASGEQYF. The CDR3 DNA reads TGCGCCAGCAGCCCGGGGGACGCAAGTGGCGAGCAGTACTTC.

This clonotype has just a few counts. The CDR3 reads CASNALQGNTGELFF. The CDR3 coding sequence is TGTGCCAGCAATGCGTTACAGGGGAACACCGGGGAGCTGTTTTTT. This chain uses TRBV28 with TRBJ2-2; perhaps TRBD1 as D (6 bases). V was trimmed by 7 bases and J by 1 base, leaving 13 bases between them. CDR1 MDHEN and CDR2 SYDVKM come from the germline V gene. The CDR3 runs to 15 residues.

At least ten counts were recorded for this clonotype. Here the CDR3 reads CASTPGGAMRTGELFF. The CDR3 bases are TGTGCCAGCACCCCCGGGGGGGCGATGAGGACCGGGGAGCTGTTTTTT. V is TRBV28 and J is TRBJ2-2, with TRBD2 identical over 8 bases. CDR1 is MDHEN, CDR2 SYDVKM, per germline. V gave up 7 bases and J gave up 5 bases; unmatched junction bases: 12. CDR3 size: 16 residues.

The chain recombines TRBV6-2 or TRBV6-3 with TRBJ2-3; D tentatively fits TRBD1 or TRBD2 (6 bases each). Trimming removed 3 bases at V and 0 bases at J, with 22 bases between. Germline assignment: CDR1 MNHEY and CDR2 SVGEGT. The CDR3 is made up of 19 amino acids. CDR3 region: CASSYFVTGATSSTDTQYF. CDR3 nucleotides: TGTGCCAGCAGTTATTTCGTTACGGGGGCCACCTCTAGCACAGATACGCAGTATTTT.

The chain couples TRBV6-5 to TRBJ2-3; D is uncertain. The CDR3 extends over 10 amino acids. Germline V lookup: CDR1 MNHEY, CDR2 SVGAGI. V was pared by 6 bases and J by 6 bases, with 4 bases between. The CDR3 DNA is TGTGCCAGCAGGGGGGATACGCAGTATTTT. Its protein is CASRGDTQYF.

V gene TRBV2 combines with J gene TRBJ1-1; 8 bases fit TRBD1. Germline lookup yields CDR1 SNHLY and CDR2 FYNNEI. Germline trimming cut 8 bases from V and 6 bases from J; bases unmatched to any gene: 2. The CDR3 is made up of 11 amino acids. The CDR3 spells CASDRGPEAFF. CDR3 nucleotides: TGTGCCAGCGACAGGGGCCCTGAAGCTTTCTTT.

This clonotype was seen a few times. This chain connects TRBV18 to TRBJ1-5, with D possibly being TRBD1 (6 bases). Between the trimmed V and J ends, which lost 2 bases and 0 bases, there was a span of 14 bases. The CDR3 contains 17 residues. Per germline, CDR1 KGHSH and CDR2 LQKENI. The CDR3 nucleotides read TGTGCCAGCTCACCAAGGGGGGGCCTCGTTAGCAATCAGCCCCAGCATTTT. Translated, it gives CASSPRGGLVSNQPQHF.

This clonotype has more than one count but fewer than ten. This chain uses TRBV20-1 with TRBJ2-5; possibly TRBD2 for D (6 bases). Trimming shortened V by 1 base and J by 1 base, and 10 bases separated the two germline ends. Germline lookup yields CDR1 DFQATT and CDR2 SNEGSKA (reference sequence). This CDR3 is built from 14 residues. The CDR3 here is CSARGRGTQETQYF. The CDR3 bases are TGCAGTGCTAGAGGGAGGGGCACCCAAGAGACCCAGTACTTC.

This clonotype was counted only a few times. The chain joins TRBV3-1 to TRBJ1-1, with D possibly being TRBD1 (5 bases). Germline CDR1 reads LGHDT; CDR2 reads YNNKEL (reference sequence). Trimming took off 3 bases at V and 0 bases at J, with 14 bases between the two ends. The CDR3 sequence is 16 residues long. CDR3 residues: CASSQQGSGVNTEAFF. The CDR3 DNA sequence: TGTGCCAGCAGCCAGCAGGGTTCGGGGGTGAACACTGAAGCTTTCTTT.

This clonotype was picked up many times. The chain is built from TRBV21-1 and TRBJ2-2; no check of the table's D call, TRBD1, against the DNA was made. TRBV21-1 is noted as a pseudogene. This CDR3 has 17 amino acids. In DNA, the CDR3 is TGTGCCAGCAGCAAAGGAAGGGGTCTGCTGCACACCGGGGAGCTGTTTTTT. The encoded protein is CASSKGRGLLHTGELFF.

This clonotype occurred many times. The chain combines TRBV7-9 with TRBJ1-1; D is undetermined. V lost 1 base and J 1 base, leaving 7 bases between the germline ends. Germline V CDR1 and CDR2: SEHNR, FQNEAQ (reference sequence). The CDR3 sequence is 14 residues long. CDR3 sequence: CASSLGYTNTEAFF. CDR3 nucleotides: TGTGCCAGCAGCTTAGGATATACGAACACTGAAGCTTTCTTT.

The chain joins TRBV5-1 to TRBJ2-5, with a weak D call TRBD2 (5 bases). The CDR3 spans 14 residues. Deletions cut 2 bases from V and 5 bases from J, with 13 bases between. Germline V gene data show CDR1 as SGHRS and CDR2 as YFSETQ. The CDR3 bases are TGCGCCAGCAGCTTCAGTCCGGGAAGCGAGACCCAGTACTTC. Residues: CASSFSPGSETQYF.